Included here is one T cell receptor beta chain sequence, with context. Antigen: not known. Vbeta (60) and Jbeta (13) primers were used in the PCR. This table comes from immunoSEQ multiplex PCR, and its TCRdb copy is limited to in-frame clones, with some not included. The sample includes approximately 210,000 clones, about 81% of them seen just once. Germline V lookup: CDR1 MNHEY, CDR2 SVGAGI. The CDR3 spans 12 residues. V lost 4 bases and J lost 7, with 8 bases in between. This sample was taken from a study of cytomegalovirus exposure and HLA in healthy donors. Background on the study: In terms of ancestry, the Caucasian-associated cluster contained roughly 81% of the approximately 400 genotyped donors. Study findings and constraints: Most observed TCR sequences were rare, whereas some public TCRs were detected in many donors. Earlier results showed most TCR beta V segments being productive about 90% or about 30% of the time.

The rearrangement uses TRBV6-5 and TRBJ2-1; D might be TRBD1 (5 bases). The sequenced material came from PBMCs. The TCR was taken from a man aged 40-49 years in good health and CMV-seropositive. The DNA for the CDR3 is TGTGCCAGCAGTTTCCAGGGTAATGAGCAGTTCTTC. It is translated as CASSFQGNEQFF.